The clone carrying this T cell receptor (beta chain) was detected a few times. Its cognate antigen is unknown. As for treatment: oral pan-JAK inhibitor, 5-10 mg twice daily. This sample is drawn from a study of CD8+ T cells in alopecia areata. Study overall: Patients took tofacitinib for 6 to 18 months, followed by 6 drug-free months.

RNA was extracted and reverse transcribed into cDNA as the sequencing template. The table came from immunoSEQ multiplex PCR; TCRdb's copy has only in-frame clones and leaves some out. Among 150,000 to 200,000 clones listed, less than 65% were seen once. The CDR3 contains 16 residues. V shed 6 bases and J shed 1 base, with 16 bases lying between them. Germline-derived CDR1 and CDR2 are SGHTA and FQGNSA. Points from the study as a whole: Unlike in mice, where it was clearer, TCR sharing across patients was less clear, possibly HLA-related.

The chain links TRBV7-2 to TRBJ1-5; D perhaps matches TRBD1 (6 bases). The receptor was derived from a human donor with alopecia areata. The specimen comprised CD4+ T cells sorted from blood, sampled at week 24, from a patient treated with tofacitinib. This chain's CDR3 is CASSLGGSPSNQPQHF. The CDR3 DNA reads TGTGCCAGCAGTCTCGGGGGCTCCCCGAGCAATCAGCCCCAGCATTTT. Variable domain in full (rest from reference TRBV7-2 and TRBJ1-5): GAGVSQSPSNKVTEKGKDVELRCDPISGHTALYWYRQSLGQGLEFLIYFQGNSAPDKSGLPSDRFSAERTGGSVSTLTIQRTQQEDSAVYLCASSLGGSPSNQPQHFGDGTRLSIL.